The clone carrying this T cell receptor (beta chain) was detected many times. Its antigen is still unknown. TCRdb re-called the 5' RACE reads through MiXCR, storing one row per CDR3 protein. Of roughly 350,000 distinct CDR3 sequences in the sample, about 4% were seen once. V lost 0 bases to trimming and J lost 7 bases, with 4 bases between them. The CDR3 consists of 12 residues. CDR1 and CDR2 (germline): SGHRS, YFSETQ. This sample is drawn from a study of T cells after yellow fever vaccination. Study-wide background: Fractions of low cell number were prepared using SMART-Seq v4 Ultra Low Input.

Study-wide results and limits: There was a small share of clonotypes that showed up in both the CD4 and CD8 compartments. The study re-detected most primary-vaccination clones after the booster (under 97% CD4, roughly 85% CD8).

The clonotype originates from a man in his late teens or twenties who received the YFV17D yellow fever vaccine. V is TRBV5-1 and J is TRBJ2-2; D is unresolved. This specimen consisted of PBMCs, obtained 5 days after the yellow fever booster vaccination. The CDR3 is CASSLAYGELFF. DNA for the CDR3: TGCGCCAGCAGCTTGGCCTACGGGGAGCTGTTTTTT. Supplemented by reference TRBV5-1 and TRBJ2-2, the full variable domain reads KAGVTQTPRYLIKTRGQQVTLSCSPISGHRSVSWYQQTPGQGLQFLFEYFSETQRNKGNFPGRFSGRQFSNSRSEMNVSTLELGDSALYLCASSLAYGELFFGEGSRLTVL.